Each of the 29 T cell receptor beta chains below was sequenced from the same sample in a study of T-cell reconstitution after alpha-beta-depleted transplantation in children. The library targeted TCRbeta and was prepared with unique molecular identifiers. MiXCR, run by TCRdb on the PCR reads, gives a single entry per CDR3 protein. The table shows approximately 420,000 distinct CDR3 sequences, with under 13% occurring only once. Sequencing used PBMCs from the stem cell graft donor, obtained from the stem cell graft. The receptors originated from a human donor who donated a stem cell graft to a child with acute myeloid leukemia.

The V call is TRBV4-3, the J call TRBJ1-4; D ambiguous. The germline gives CDR1 LGHNA, CDR2 YSLEER. This CDR3 contains 16 residues. V was cut by 4 bases and J by 7 bases, with 19 bases left in between. The CDR3 is CASSRATGSRGEKLFF. The CDR3 nucleotides are TGCGCCAGCAGCCGGGCAACGGGGTCGAGAGGTGAAAAACTGTTTTTT.

The chain combines TRBV5-1 with TRBJ1-1, with D perhaps TRBD1 (5 bases). The V and J ends lost 5 bases and 11 bases respectively, with 19 bases between them. CDR1 is SGHRS, CDR2 YFSETQ, per germline. The CDR3 extends over 13 amino acids. The CDR3 sequence is CASSQPDSTRAFF. In nucleotides, the CDR3 is TGCGCCAGCAGTCAGCCTGACAGTACTAGGGCTTTCTTT.

The J gene is TRBJ2-1, the V gene TRBV5-1, with a possible D match to TRBD2 (5 bases). Trimming pared 3 bases from V and 9 bases from J, leaving 13 bases between. The length of the CDR3 is 13 residues. Germline CDR1 and CDR2: SGHRS and YFSETQ. This chain's CDR3 is CASSSRLIPEQFF. CDR3 sequence (DNA): TGCGCCAGCAGCTCAAGACTAATACCTGAGCAGTTCTTC.

This clonotype was counted only a few times. The J gene is TRBJ1-4, the V gene TRBV12-3 or TRBV12-4, with TRBD1 as a possible D gene (6 bases). Trimming stripped 0 bases from V and 7 bases from J, with 9 bases between. The CDR3 is 14 residues long. CDR3 sequence reads: CASSLAGAGEKLFF. The CDR3 nucleotides read TGTGCCAGCAGTTTAGCGGGGGCAGGTGAAAAACTGTTTTTT.

The chain is built from TRBV6-1 and TRBJ1-4; 10 bases agree with TRBD1. CDR1 is MNHNS and CDR2 is SASEGT in the germline V gene. The CDR3 has 14 residues. V was clipped by 6 bases and J by 8 bases; unmatched bases: 6. In DNA, the CDR3 is TGTGCCAGCAGGGAGACAGGGGGCGAGGAAAAACTGTTTTTT. Translating gives CASRETGGEEKLFF.

CDR3 nucleotides: TGCAGTGCTTTAAGCGGGAGTGATACGCAGTATTTT. Translating gives CSALSGSDTQYF. The V and J genes are TRBV20-1 and TRBJ2-3, with TRBD2 identical over 8 bases. V gave up 5 bases and J gave up 6 bases; unmatched junction bases: 4. CDR1 is DFQATT and CDR2 is SNEGSKA in the germline V gene (reference sequence). The CDR3 is 12 residues long.

The J gene is TRBJ2-3, the V gene TRBV7-2, with 11 nucleotides matching TRBD2. V lost 1 base and J lost 6; bases outside the gene matches: 9. Per germline, CDR1 SGHTA and CDR2 FQGNSA. CDR3 length equals 17 residues. The chain's CDR3 is CASSLGLAGPEGDTQYF. The CDR3 DNA reads TGTGCCAGCAGCTTAGGACTAGCGGGGCCCGAGGGGGATACGCAGTATTTT.

This clonotype was seen a handful of times. The CDR3 region is CASSLARREQYV. In DNA form, the CDR3 reads TGTGCCAGCAGCTTAGCCCGGCGGGAGCAGTACGTC. This chain uses TRBV11-2 with TRBJ2-7; no reliable D call. The germline V gene has CDR1 SGHAT and CDR2 FQNNGV. The CDR3 totals 12 residues. The V gene lost 1 base and the J gene lost 7 bases, with 8 bases spanning the gap.

The J gene is TRBJ1-5, the V gene TRBV19; D uncertain. V lost 6 bases and J lost 5, with 11 bases in between. CDR1 is LNHDA, CDR2 SQIVND, per germline (reference sequence). This CDR3 comprises 13 residues. The CDR3 sequence is CASRPSGYQPQHF. The CDR3 nucleotides are TGTGCCAGTAGACCCTCAGGATATCAGCCCCAGCATTTT.

This clonotype was seen a few times. This chain links TRBV29-1 with TRBJ1-4; D ambiguous. The CDR3 is 11 residues long. The germline V gene has CDR1 SQVTM and CDR2 ANQGSEA. V was trimmed by 7 bases and J by 4 bases, leaving 7 bases between them. The CDR3 DNA reads TGCAGCGGTACCCATAATGAAAAACTGTTTTTT. Translated, it gives CSGTHNEKLFF.

The rearrangement links TRBV3-1 to TRBJ2-1; no clear D gene. This CDR3 is 14 amino acids long. Germline V gene sequence: CDR1 LGHDT, CDR2 YNNKEL (reference sequence). V gave up 1 base and J gave up 2 bases, with 6 bases separating them. CDR3 loop: CASSQVGTYNEQFF. DNA of the CDR3: TGTGCCAGCAGCCAAGTGGGTACCTACAATGAGCAGTTCTTC.

This clonotype has only a few counts. The chain is built from TRBV20-1 and TRBJ2-5; possibly TRBD1 for D (5 bases). Trimming removed 4 bases from V and 4 bases from J, with 13 bases in between. The CDR3 covers 13 residues. CDR1 DFQATT and CDR2 SNEGSKA come from the germline V gene (reference sequence). CDR3 region: CSAIRQSRETQYF. The DNA for the CDR3 is TGCAGTGCTATCCGACAGTCCCGAGAGACCCAGTACTTC.

This clonotype was seen a handful of times. The chain links TRBV3-1 to TRBJ2-6; D gene uncertain. CDR1 is LGHDT and CDR2 is YNNKEL in the germline V gene (reference sequence). The CDR3 length is 14 residues. Trimming took off 9 bases at V and 0 bases at J, with 9 bases between the two ends. CDR3 sequence reads: CASGRRSGANVLTF. CDR3 sequence (DNA): TGTGCCAGTGGACGGCGCTCTGGGGCCAACGTCCTGACTTTC. The full variable domain, with the rest looked up from reference TRBV3-1 and TRBJ2-6, is DTAVSQTPKYLVTQMGNDKSIKCEQNLGHDTMYWYKQDSKKFLKIMFSYNNKELIINETVPNRFSPKSPDKAHLNLHINSLELGDSAVYFCASGRRSGANVLTFGAGSRLTVL.

Only a few counts were recorded for this clonotype. This chain joins TRBV7-4 and TRBJ2-7; 7 positions agree with TRBD2. The CDR3 is 23 residues long. Trimming cost V 2 bases and J 1 base; bases outside gene matches: 29. CDR1 and CDR2 from the germline V gene are SGHVT and SQSDAQ. The CDR3 sequence is CASSLYSKTNESGPREGSYEQYV. CDR3 nucleotide sequence: TGTGCCAGCAGCTTATACTCAAAGACAAACGAATCGGGTCCCAGGGAGGGATCCTACGAGCAGTACGTC.

The chain combines TRBV19 with TRBJ2-5; 7 bases fit TRBD2. V dropped 10 bases and J dropped 5; count of bases not matched to a gene: 13. Germline CDR1 LNHDA, CDR2 SQIVND (reference sequence). This CDR3 has 14 residues. This chain's CDR3 is CATAGREPLETQYF. The CDR3 DNA reads TGTGCCACTGCGGGGCGGGAGCCTTTGGAGACCCAGTACTTC.

This clonotype was seen many times. The V gene is TRBV7-8, the J gene TRBJ1-2; unclear D gene. Per the germline V gene, CDR1 is SGHVS and CDR2 is FQNEAQ. There are 13 residues in the CDR3. The ends were cut back, 1 base at V and 5 bases at J, with 8 bases in the middle. The CDR3: CASSLETGYGYTF. The CDR3 region has the DNA TGTGCCAGCAGCTTAGAGACCGGGTATGGCTACACCTTC.

V is TRBV11-1 and J is TRBJ2-2, with D maybe TRBD1 (5 bases). This CDR3 spans 15 amino acids. The V end lost 2 bases, the J end lost 5 bases, and 12 bases lay between the germline ends. Per germline, CDR1 SGHAT and CDR2 FQDESV (reference sequence). CDR3 sequence (DNA): TGTGCCAGCAGCTTAAGGCAGGGTATGACCGGGGAGCTGTTTTTT. It specifies CASSLRQGMTGELFF. The full variable domain, its missing parts supplied by reference TRBV11-1 and TRBJ2-2, is EAEVAQSPRYKITEKSQAVAFWCDPISGHATLYWYRQILGQGPELLVQFQDESVVDDSQLPKDRFSAERLKGVDSTLKIQPAELGDSAMYLCASSLRQGMTGELFFGEGSRLTVL.

The chain is built from TRBV20-1 and TRBJ2-1; 11 positions match TRBD1. The CDR3 consists of 17 residues. Germline V gene lookup returns CDR1 DFQATT and CDR2 SNEGSKA (reference sequence). V lost 6 bases to trimming and J lost 8 bases; unmatched junction nucleotides: 18. CDR3 sequence: CSAPGQGVLAGWYEQFF. CDR3 sequence (DNA): TGCAGTGCACCGGGACAGGGGGTTCTAGCGGGATGGTATGAGCAGTTCTTC.

Ten or more counts support this clonotype. V gene TRBV5-1 combines with J gene TRBJ2-5; TRBD1 agrees at 8 bases. Germline lookup yields CDR1 SGHRS and CDR2 YFSETQ. V lost 4 bases to trimming and J lost 2 bases; unmatched junction nucleotides: 7. CDR3 size: 15 residues. The CDR3 protein is CASSPGQGAQETQYF. In nucleotides, the CDR3 is TGCGCCAGCAGCCCTGGACAGGGAGCGCAAGAGACCCAGTACTTC.

V usage is TRBV6-5 and J usage is TRBJ2-2; D tentatively fits TRBD1 or TRBD2 (6 bases each). Trimming removed 2 bases from V and 7 bases from J, with 17 bases in between. The CDR3 totals 16 residues. Germline assignment: CDR1 MNHEY and CDR2 SVGAGI. This chain's CDR3 is CASSYRFFGGLGELFF. The CDR3 nucleotides read TGTGCCAGCAGTTACCGTTTTTTCGGGGGCCTCGGGGAGCTGTTTTTT.

J is TRBJ1-5 and V is TRBV7-2; a possible D gene is TRBD1 (5 bases). V was cut by 0 bases and J by 5 bases, with 20 bases left in between. Germline V CDR1 and CDR2: SGHTA, FQGNSA. This CDR3 comprises 18 residues. The DNA of the CDR3 is TGTGCCAGCAGCTTAGCCCGTACTGGGACCCGAGGGGATCAGCCCCAGCATTTT. Its translation is CASSLARTGTRGDQPQHF.

The table lists this clonotype with a few counts. CDR3: CASSQDGSGANVLTF. The CDR3 bases are TGTGCCAGCAGCCAAGACGGCTCTGGGGCCAACGTCCTGACTTTC. This rearrangement joins TRBV3-1 to TRBJ2-6, with no clear D. The V end was cut by 0 bases, the J end by 0 bases, with 3 bases between. CDR1 LGHDT and CDR2 YNNKEL come from the germline V gene (reference sequence). CDR3 length: 15 residues.

This clonotype turned up a few times. V usage is TRBV19 and J usage is TRBJ1-5; D remains ambiguous. V gave up 10 bases and J gave up 1 base, with 17 bases separating them. There are 15 residues in the CDR3. Germline V gene lookup returns CDR1 LNHDA and CDR2 SQIVND (reference sequence). This CDR3 is CATKETYLSNQPQHF. Written as DNA, the CDR3 is TGTGCCACCAAGGAGACATATCTCAGCAATCAGCCCCAGCATTTT. Looking up the rest from reference TRBV19 and TRBJ1-5 gives the full variable domain: DGGITQSPKYLFRKEGQNVTLSCEQNLNHDAMYWYRQDPGQGLRLIYYSQIVNDFQKGDIAEGYSVSREKKESFPLTVTSAQKNPTAFYLCATKETYLSNQPQHFGDGTRLSIL.

In its sample, this clonotype was seen many times. The chain employs TRBV20-1 and TRBJ2-6; TRBD1 agrees at 7 bases. V lost 6 bases, J lost 0 bases, and 14 bases stayed unmatched. The CDR3 has 18 residues. In germline, CDR1 is DFQATT, CDR2 SNEGSKA (reference sequence). CDR3 sequence reads: CSAPSDRETLSGANVLTF. In DNA form, the CDR3 reads TGCAGTGCGCCGTCTGACAGGGAAACTCTCTCTGGGGCCAACGTCCTGACTTTC.

The chain employs TRBV24-1 and TRBJ2-2; D might be TRBD2 (5 bases). Trimming stripped 5 bases from V and 5 bases from J, with 11 bases between. The CDR3 length is 14 residues. Germline V gene lookup returns CDR1 KGHDR and CDR2 SFDVKD. The CDR3 sequence: CATSGVGDTGELFF. The CDR3 DNA follows: TGTGCCACCAGTGGAGTGGGAGATACCGGGGAGCTGTTTTTT.

In this sample, this clonotype turned up a few times. The chain couples TRBV12-3 or TRBV12-4 to TRBJ1-2, with TRBD1 matching over 8 bases. There are 14 residues in the CDR3. V shed 7 bases and J 5 bases; nucleotides not matched to a gene: 9. In DNA, the CDR3 is TGTGCCAGCACCTCAACAGGGGGAGGGTATGGCTACACCTTC. This translates into CASTSTGGGYGYTF.

The chain employs TRBV6-6 and TRBJ2-3; 15 nucleotides match TRBD2. This CDR3 comprises 13 residues. The germline V gene has CDR1 MNHNY and CDR2 SVGAGI (reference sequence). V shed 9 bases, J shed 6 bases, and the junction held 1 base outside the gene matches. CDR3 coding DNA: TGTGCCAGTGGACTAGCGGGAGGGGATACGCAGTATTTT. Amino acids: CASGLAGGDTQYF.

This sequence joins TRBV7-9 and TRBJ1-5; TRBD1 matches at 7 bases. The germline V gene encodes CDR1 SEHNR and CDR2 FQNEAQ (reference sequence). The CDR3 consists of 12 residues. Trimming removed 1 base from V and 11 bases from J; junction bases left unmatched: 2. This CDR3 is CASSLEQGSQHF. The CDR3 bases are TGTGCCAGCAGCTTAGAACAGGGGTCCCAGCATTTT.

There are many counts of this clonotype. This chain connects TRBV10-3 to TRBJ1-1; a weak D match, TRBD1 (6 bases). The CDR3 loop spans 14 amino acids. The V end was cut by 4 bases, the J end by 4 bases, with 13 bases between. CDR1 and CDR2 from the germline V gene are ENHRY and SYGVKD. CDR3 in amino acids: CAISGQGRGTEAFF. CDR3 coding DNA: TGTGCCATCAGTGGTCAGGGGCGCGGCACTGAAGCTTTCTTT.